The rows below give T cell receptor beta chains drawn from one sample of a study of blood T cell repertoires in COVID-19. The table came from immunoSEQ multiplex PCR; TCRdb's copy has only in-frame clones and leaves some out. The table records some 42,000 clones, approximately 91% of them present only once. Sample: peripheral blood. Source of these receptors: a human donor in a cohort sampled during active COVID-19. The CDR3 runs from the conserved cysteine through the conserved F or W. D genes are given only for firm matches. Only part of the rows carry a size: once, few, many, or a class if the clone is expanded.

J	V	size	D	DNA	CDR3
TRBJ2-7	TRBV5-1	.	.	TGCGCCAGCAGCTTGACTCTCACCTACGAGCAGTACTTC	CASSLTLTYEQYF
TRBJ2-5	TRBV9	.	TRBD2	TGTGCCAGCAGCGTAGCGGGGGGGCAAGAGACCCAGTACTTC	CASSVAGGQETQYF
TRBJ1-2	TRBV5-8	.	.	TGTGCCAGCAGCGAACGCCAGAGGTATGGCTACACCTTC	CASSERQRYGYTF
TRBJ2-2	TRBV3-1/TRBV3-2	.	TRBD1	TGTGCCAGCAGCCAAGTCGATTGGGACAGAGTCACCGGGGAGCTGTTTTTT	CASSQVDWDRVTGELFF
TRBJ1-3	TRBV10-1	.	TRBD1	TGCGCCAGCAGTATAGACAGGGCCTCTGGAAACACCATATATTTT	CASSIDRASGNTIYF
TRBJ2-7	TRBV13	.	TRBD2	TGTGCCAGCAGCTTAGGGGTCCTAGCGGGGGAAGCATACGAGCAGTACTTC	CASSLGVLAGEAYEQYF
TRBJ1-1	TRBV27	.	.	TGTGCCAGCAGCCCTCTGGTGACGGGGAACACTGAAGCTTTCTTT	CASSPLVTGNTEAFF
TRBJ1-2	TRBV4-1	.	.	TGCGCCAGCAGCCAAGAGGCCAGGGTGAACTATGGCTACACCTTC	CASSQEARVNYGYTF
TRBJ1-2	TRBV29-1	.	TRBD1	TGCAGCGTACTCAGGGGGTACTATGGCTACACCTTC	CSVLRGYYGYTF
TRBJ2-7	TRBV4-3	.	.	TGCGCCAGCAGCCAAGGTCCAGGGGAGGGCTACGAGCAGTACTTC	CASSQGPGEGYEQYF
TRBJ1-2	TRBV3-1/TRBV3-2	once	.	TGTGCCAGCAGCCAAGAGACGGGTTTAAACTATGGCTACACCTTC	CASSQETGLNYGYTF
TRBJ2-7	TRBV6-5	.	TRBD1	TGTGCCAGCAATCACAGGGGAAACTACGAGCAGTACTTC	CASNHRGNYEQYF
TRBJ2-7	TRBV19	.	TRBD1	TGTGCCAGTAAGGCGGGGACAGGGGCCGTAAAGCAGTACTTC	CASKAGTGAVKQYF
TRBJ2-7	TRBV7-9	.	TRBD2	TGTGCCAGCAGCCCGGGGGGGGCCCCCTACGAGCAGTACTTC	CASSPGGAPYEQYF
TRBJ2-7	TRBV3-1/TRBV3-2	few	.	TGTGCCAGCAGCCAAGCGTCCACAGGGACCTACGAGCAGTACTTC	CASSQASTGTYEQYF
TRBJ1-2	TRBV6-1	.	.	TGTGCCAGCAGTGAGACAGATAACTATGGCTACACCTTC	CASSETDNYGYTF
TRBJ2-2	TRBV24-1	.	.	TGTGCCACCAGTGCACGGGCGAACACCGGGGAGCTGTTTTTT	CATSARANTGELFF
TRBJ1-1	TRBV7-9	.	TRBD1	TGTGCCAGCAGCTTTACGGACAGGTACTTCAACACTGAAGCTTTCTTT	CASSFTDRYFNTEAFF
TRBJ1-5	TRBV7-9	.	TRBD1	TGTGCCAGCAGCCGGACAGGGGAGGAACAGCCCCAGCATTTT	CASSRTGEEQPQHF
TRBJ1-6	TRBV7-6	.	.	TGTGCCAGCACCGAAACTTCCGTCAGGGGATATAGTTCACCCCTCCACTTT	CASTETSVRGYSSPLHF
TRBJ1-2	TRBV7-2	.	TRBD1	TGTGCCAGCAGCTCCACGACAGGGGGAAGGGGCTACACCTTC	CASSSTTGGRGYTF
TRBJ2-7	TRBV4-3	.	TRBD1	TGCGCCAGCAGCCAGGGGCAGGGGGACTACGAGCAGTACTTC	CASSQGQGDYEQYF
TRBJ1-2	TRBV5-6	.	TRBD1	TGTGCCAGCAGCTTGCCAGGGGGCAACTATGGCTACACCTTC	CASSLPGGNYGYTF
TRBJ2-7	TRBV11-2	.	.	TGTGCCAGCAACTTTAGAAACGAGCAGTACTTC	CASNFRNEQYF
TRBJ1-5	TRBV19	once	TRBD1	TGTGCCACCTCATTTACAGACAGGGCTTACAATCAGCCCCAGCATTTT	CATSFTDRAYNQPQHF
TRBJ2-5	TRBV5-4	.	TRBD2	TGTGCCAGCAGCCCAAGACTAGCGGGGGGGGAGACCCAGTACTTC	CASSPRLAGGETQYF
TRBJ1-3	TRBV4-3	.	.	TGCGCCAGCAGCTTCCGGGGGGGGAACACCATATATTTT	CASSFRGGNTIYF
TRBJ1-1	TRBV4-3	.	.	TGCGCCAGCAGCCAAGATCAGGGAAGCACTGAAGCTTTCTTT	CASSQDQGSTEAFF
TRBJ2-7	TRBV6-2/TRBV6-3	.	TRBD2	TGTGCCAGCAGTTCCATCCTAGCGGGGATCAACGAGCAGTACTTC	CASSSILAGINEQYF
TRBJ1-1	TRBV4-3	.	.	TGCGCCAGCAGCCAAGATCGCGGACACCTGAACACTGAAGCTTTCTTT	CASSQDRGHLNTEAFF
TRBJ1-1	TRBV3-1/TRBV3-2	.	.	TGTGCCAGCAGCCAAGATTCGGGGTACACTGAAGCTTTCTTT	CASSQDSGYTEAFF
TRBJ1-6	TRBV4-3	.	TRBD1	TGCGCCAGCAGCCGAGGAACGAGGACAGGGCTAACCAATTCACCCCTCCACTTT	CASSRGTRTGLTNSPLHF
TRBJ2-7	TRBV9	.	TRBD1	TGTGCCAGCAGCGTTGACTATGACAGGGGAACGTACGAGCAGTACTTC	CASSVDYDRGTYEQYF
TRBJ1-3	TRBV15	.	.	TGTGCCACCAGTAGAGACAGGGGAAACACCATATATTTT	CATSRDRGNTIYF
TRBJ1-4	TRBV6-6	.	.	TGTGCCAGCAGTTACTCTCCGGATGAAAAACTGTTTTTT	CASSYSPDEKLFF
TRBJ1-1	TRBV10-1	.	TRBD1	TGCGCCAGCAGTTCGGGACAGGGGGGGCGGACTTTCTTT	CASSSGQGGRTFF
TRBJ1-3	TRBV28	once	.	TGTGCCAGCAGCTCCCCTCAGGGAGGAAACACCATATATTTT	CASSSPQGGNTIYF
TRBJ2-6	TRBV7-8	once	.	TGTGCCAGCAGCTTAGCGCAGGGAACCAACGTCCTGACTTTC	CASSLAQGTNVLTF
TRBJ1-1	TRBV29-1	.	TRBD1	TGCAGCGTTCTCGTTACAGGGGACTTCATGAACACTGAAGCTTTCTTT	CSVLVTGDFMNTEAFF
TRBJ1-1	TRBV20-1	.	.	TGCAGTGCTGGCGGTAACACTGAAGCTTTCTTT	CSAGGNTEAFF
TRBJ1-1	TRBV5-4	.	TRBD1	TGTGCCAGCAGCTCCCCCCGGGACAGGGGTACCGCTGAAGCTTTCTTT	CASSSPRDRGTAEAFF
TRBJ2-1	TRBV5-4	.	.	TGTGCCAGCAGCTTGACCGGACGGGGCTCCTACAATGAGCAGTTCTTC	CASSLTGRGSYNEQFF
TRBJ2-7	TRBV2	few	TRBD1	TGTGCCAGCAGTCTGACAGGGGCCACTTACGAGCAGTACTTC	CASSLTGATYEQYF
TRBJ1-1	TRBV4-3	.	.	TGCGCCAGCAGTTTAGGCCGGGGTAGCACTGAAGCTTTCTTT	CASSLGRGSTEAFF
TRBJ1-1	TRBV5-4	.	.	TGTGCCAGCAGCCTAACTCACAGGGCAGGCACTGAAGCTTTCTTT	CASSLTHRAGTEAFF
TRBJ2-7	TRBV18	once	.	TGTGCCAGCTCCCAGGGCCAATACGAGCAGTACTTC	CASSQGQYEQYF
TRBJ2-3	TRBV4-1	.	.	TGCGCCAGCAGCCAAGGACAGTATACAGATACGCAGTATTTT	CASSQGQYTDTQYF
TRBJ1-5	TRBV11-2	.	TRBD1	TGTGCCAGCAGCCTCACACAGGGGAATCAGCCCCAGCATTTT	CASSLTQGNQPQHF
TRBJ2-7	TRBV5-8	.	.	TGTGCCAGCAGCTTTACCGGGGACGAGCAGTACTTC	CASSFTGDEQYF
TRBJ2-7	TRBV6-1	.	.	TGTGCCAGCAGTGAATCCGGCTACGAGCAGTACTTC	CASSESGYEQYF
TRBJ1-1	TRBV19	.	.	TGTGCCAGTATCGATAGGGGCAGGGTGGACACTGAAGCTTTCTTT	CASIDRGRVDTEAFF
TRBJ2-5	TRBV5-6	.	.	TGTGCCAGCAGGCGGGGTGAGGGCGGTTGGTACCAAGAGACCCAGTACTTC	CASRRGEGGWYQETQYF
TRBJ1-3	TRBV11-2	.	TRBD1	TGTGCCAGCAGCTCGAAGCGACAGGGCTCTGGAAACACCATATATTTT	CASSSKRQGSGNTIYF
TRBJ2-3	TRBV29-1	.	TRBD1	TGCAGCTTCCGGACAGGGGGAGATACGCAGTATTTT	CSFRTGGDTQYF
TRBJ2-7	TRBV6-5	.	TRBD1	TGTGCCAGCAACAGGGGATACGAGCAGTACTTC	CASNRGYEQYF
TRBJ2-6	TRBV11-2	.	.	TGTGCCAGCAGACCTCTCACAGGGACCGGGGCCAACGTCCTGACTTTC	CASRPLTGTGANVLTF
TRBJ2-7	TRBV19	.	TRBD1	TGTGCCAGTAGTATAGAGGCCCGACAGGGGATCTCCTACGAGCAGTACTTC	CASSIEARQGISYEQYF